The sequence of this T cell receptor beta chain was determined in a study of vaccination and CD4 T cells after COVID-19. Findings and limits, study-wide: The median number of SARS-CoV-2-reactive clonotypes increased from roughly 19 to 38, a change that did not reach significance.

Once obtained from cultured CD4+ T cells, the DNA was sequenced using the Oncomine TCR Beta short-read assay. TCRdb reanalysed the PCR reads using MiXCR and keeps one entry per CDR3 protein. The sample has about 12,000 distinct CDR3 sequences; about 50% are singletons. The V gene's germline CDR1 is KGHSH and CDR2 LQKENI. The CDR3 covers 14 residues. Trimming took 5 bases from V and 3 from J, leaving 11 bases between them. In its sample, this clonotype was seen a few times. Its antigen is not known. Stated treatment: roughly ten-day PBMC culture with coronavirus spike peptide pools or control peptides (ViraFEST assay). Following expansion of antigen-specific T cells with peptide pools, ViraFEST then sequenced TCRs. The culture of 2 million or so PBMCs per well included 10 IU/ml IL-2 and about 10 ug/ml peptide pools.

The clonotype was recovered from a human donor who had recovered from COVID-19. Material: CD4+ T cells from blood, cultured in vitro. This chain uses TRBV18 with TRBJ1-5; no definite D call. CDR3 bases: TGTGCCAGCTCATGGGGTAGCCCCAATCAGCCCCAGCATTTT. The encoded protein is CASSWGSPNQPQHF.